The 18 T cell receptor beta chains below were found in one sample sequenced in a study of regulatory T cells in long-lasting Graves disease. Time point indicated: persistent/refractory GD, antithyroid drugs over 5 years with positive TRAb. RNA extracted from PBMCs served as the sequencing template. Building the TCR beta libraries relied on iRepertoire HTBI primers, and CDR3 regions underwent Arm-PCR. A single record per CDR3 protein comes from TCRdb applying MiXCR to the multiplex PCR reads. Among about 660,000 distinct CDR3 sequences listed, roughly 30% were seen once. The source material was peripheral blood mononuclear cells (PBMCs), sampled when the disease was refractory, from a patient treated with antithyroid drugs. These TCRs come from a female donor with Graves disease.

The V and J genes are TRBV11-2 and TRBJ2-7; D is ambiguous. Trimming took off 1 base at V and 2 bases at J, with 9 bases between the two ends. From germline, CDR1 is SGHAT and CDR2 FQNNGV. The CDR3 has 14 amino acids. CDR3: CASSLVAFTYEQYF. CDR3 nucleotide sequence: TGTGCCAGCAGCTTAGTGGCCTTCACCTACGAGCAGTACTTC.

This clonotype showed up just a few times. The rearrangement joins TRBV6-5 to TRBJ2-7; TRBD1 matches 9 bases. The J segment lost 2 bases and the V segment lost 4 bases, leaving 6 bases of the junction unmatched. Germline lookup yields CDR1 MNHEY and CDR2 SVGAGI. The CDR3 spans 15 residues. CDR3 coding DNA: TGTGCCAGCAGTTTAGGGACAGGGTGGACCTACGAGCAGTACTTC. This gives the protein CASSLGTGWTYEQYF.

This clonotype was counted between two and nine times. The DNA for the CDR3 is TGTGCCTGGAGTAAACAGGCTGGAAACACCATATATTTT. It specifies CAWSKQAGNTIYF. This chain links TRBV30 with TRBJ1-3, with a tentative D call TRBD1 (5 bases). V lost 2 bases to trimming and J lost 2 bases, with 7 bases between them. This CDR3 has 13 amino acids. Germline-derived CDR1 and CDR2 are GTSNPN and SVGIG (reference sequence).

This clonotype was detected ten times or more. This chain links TRBV2 with TRBJ2-5; D is possibly TRBD1 or TRBD2 (6 bases each). The CDR3 loop spans 19 amino acids. Trimming stripped 8 bases from V and 0 bases from J, with 28 bases between. Germline CDR1 reads SNHLY; CDR2 reads FYNNEI. The CDR3 region has the DNA TGTGCCAGCGGACCCCTTAGCCTTTGGGGGGACACGTACCAAGAGACCCAGTACTTC. This gives the protein CASGPLSLWGDTYQETQYF.

The chain recombines TRBV7-3 with TRBJ2-7; D unclear. The V and J ends lost 1 base and 3 bases respectively, with 13 bases between them. This CDR3 contains 15 residues. Per germline, CDR1 SGHTA and CDR2 FQGTGA. CDR3 bases: TGTGCCAGCAGCTTAAAGGACGGGCCCCTCTACGAGCAGTACTTC. It encodes CASSLKDGPLYEQYF.

This clonotype has a handful of counts. This rearrangement joins TRBV19 to TRBJ1-1; TRBD1 is a possible D gene (6 bases). The CDR3 extends over 15 amino acids. Germline V gives CDR1 LNHDA, CDR2 SQIVND (reference sequence). V was shortened by 7 bases and J by 3 bases, with 18 bases between the two germline ends. DNA for the CDR3: TGTGCCAGTAACGCCCCTACAGGGTTTGACACTGAAGCTTTCTTT. It is translated as CASNAPTGFDTEAFF. The full variable domain, in which reference TRBV19 and TRBJ1-1 provide the parts outside the CDR3, is DGGITQSPKYLFRKEGQNVTLSCEQNLNHDAMYWYRQDPGQGLRLIYYSQIVNDFQKGDIAEGYSVSREKKESFPLTVTSAQKNPTAFYLCASNAPTGFDTEAFFGQGTRLTVV.

V is TRBV29-1 and J is TRBJ2-5; TRBD2 agrees at 11 bases. From germline, CDR1 is SQVTM and CDR2 ANQGSEA. The junction had 7 bases not matched to a gene; V was cut back by 7 bases and J by 0 bases. The CDR3 runs 15 residues. CDR3 in amino acids: CSAWGLAENQETQYF. The CDR3 nucleotides are TGCAGCGCTTGGGGACTAGCGGAAAACCAAGAGACCCAGTACTTC.

The chain joins TRBV7-9 to TRBJ1-2, with TRBD1 identical over 7 bases. Per germline, CDR1 SEHNR and CDR2 FQNEAQ (reference sequence). V shed 5 bases, J shed 5 bases, and the junction held 11 bases outside the gene matches. The CDR3 consists of 15 residues. CDR3 in DNA: TGTGCCAGCAGCATTGCCCTTGGACAGGAGTATGGCTACACCTTC. Its protein is CASSIALGQEYGYTF.

The V gene is TRBV5-1, the J gene TRBJ2-7, with 9 bases fitting TRBD2. Trimming at V came to 0 bases and at J to 1 base, leaving 5 bases not matched to a gene. The CDR3 extends over 16 amino acids. Germline V CDR1 and CDR2: SGHRS, YFSETQ. The CDR3 here is CASSLGQREESYEQYF. The CDR3 nucleotides are TGCGCCAGCAGCTTGGGGCAGCGGGAGGAATCCTACGAGCAGTACTTC.

This clonotype was seen a few times. The rearrangement uses TRBV27 and TRBJ2-7; D remains ambiguous. Trimming took 3 bases from V and 2 from J, leaving 8 bases between them. The CDR3 length is 13 residues. CDR1 and CDR2 (germline): MNHEY, SMNVEV (reference sequence). The CDR3 sequence: CASSFDTPYEQYF. DNA for the CDR3: TGTGCCAGCAGTTTCGACACCCCCTACGAGCAGTACTTC.

This clonotype was observed a handful of times. The chain joins TRBV6-1 to TRBJ1-5, with D maybe TRBD1 (5 bases). Germline CDR1 is MNHNS and CDR2 is SASEGT. This CDR3 region has 14 residues. Trimming took 6 bases from V and 3 from J, leaving 12 bases between them. The CDR3: CASSRDAPNQPQHF. In DNA form, the CDR3 reads TGTGCCAGCAGCCGGGACGCCCCCAATCAGCCCCAGCATTTT.

In this sample, this clonotype turned up many times. The chain has TRBV2 and TRBJ1-4; unclear D gene. Germline CDR1 and CDR2: SNHLY and FYNNEI. V shed 3 bases and J shed 0 bases, with 8 bases lying between them. The CDR3 sequence is 15 residues long. For the CDR3, the DNA is TGTGCCAGCAGTGAGAGAGAGACAACTAATGAAAAACTGTTTTTT. This sequence encodes CASSERETTNEKLFF. The full variable domain, rest sourced from reference TRBV2 and TRBJ1-4, is EPEVTQTPSHQVTQMGQEVILRCVPISNHLYFYWYRQILGQKVEFLVSFYNNEISEKSEIFDDQFSVERPDGSNFTLKIRSTKLEDSAMYFCASSERETTNEKLFFGSGTQLSVL.

This clonotype showed up just a few times. The chain couples TRBV19 to TRBJ1-1; D call uncertain. V lost 0 bases, J lost 5 bases, and 10 bases lay in between. The CDR3 length is 14 residues. The germline V gene has CDR1 LNHDA and CDR2 SQIVND (reference sequence). The CDR3 region is CASSIDLRRTEAFF. The CDR3 coding sequence is TGTGCCAGTAGTATAGATCTAAGGCGGACTGAAGCTTTCTTT.

The chain uses TRBV7-9 and TRBJ1-1; D is possibly TRBD1 (5 bases). The V gene lost 0 bases and the J gene lost 2 bases, with 10 bases spanning the gap. The CDR3 length is 15 residues. From germline, CDR1 is SEHNR and CDR2 FQNEAQ (reference sequence). The chain's CDR3 is CASSLAPGINTEAFF. As DNA, the CDR3 is TGTGCCAGCAGCTTAGCGCCAGGGATTAACACTGAAGCTTTCTTT. Looking up the rest from reference TRBV7-9 and TRBJ1-1 gives the full variable domain: DTGVSQNPRHKITKRGQNVTFRCDPISEHNRLYWYRQTLGQGPEFLTYFQNEAQLEKSRLLSDRFSAERPKGSFSTLEIQRTEQGDSAMYLCASSLAPGINTEAFFGQGTRLTVV.

Of note for this clonotype: An end of the junction differs from the germline gene, which may be a read error. The CDR3, as DNA: TGTGCCAGCAGCTTAACGGGTTCTGCAAACACTGAAGTTTTCTTT. Translation: CASSLTGSANTEVFF. The chain recombines TRBV7-2 with TRBJ1-1; no definite D call. CDR3 length equals 15 residues. The germline V gene encodes CDR1 SGHTA and CDR2 FQGNSA.

This clonotype was detected a few times. The gene calls are TRBV29-1 and TRBJ2-7; the match to TRBD1 covers 8 bases. Per the germline V gene, CDR1 is SQVTM and CDR2 is ANQGSEA. Trimming at V came to 5 bases and at J to 4 bases, leaving 16 bases not matched to a gene. CDR3 length: 16 residues. The CDR3 DNA reads TGCAGCGTTCTCCTACGGGGACAGGCTCATCGGTACGAGCAGTACTTC. Amino acids: CSVLLRGQAHRYEQYF.

This clonotype was seen only a few times. V and J are TRBV10-3 and TRBJ2-7; D assignment may be TRBD1 or TRBD2 (5 bases each). This CDR3 has 15 residues. The V end lost 3 bases, the J end lost 4 bases, and 16 bases lay between the germline ends. Germline CDR1 is ENHRY and CDR2 is SYGVKD. The CDR3 spells CAISDLPRGGYEQYF. DNA of the CDR3: TGTGCCATCAGTGATCTCCCTCGGGGCGGATACGAGCAGTACTTC.

This clonotype was detected many times. The chain has TRBV6-9 and TRBJ1-2; D gene ambiguous. Germline V gene data show CDR1 as MNHGY and CDR2 as SVAAGI. With 3 bases removed from V and 2 bases from J, the gap between germline ends came to 7 bases. This CDR3 has 13 amino acids. The CDR3 sequence is CASSYGRNYGYTF. Here the CDR3 DNA reads TGTGCCAGCAGTTACGGCAGAAACTATGGCTACACCTTC.